Included here is one TCR beta chain sequence, with context. In this sample, this clonotype turned up many times. Its cognate antigen has yet to be identified. No qualities accompany the bases; no much larger clone lies one base away. The treatment or condition label on this specimen signifies: allogeneic hematopoietic cell transplantation with graft depleted of TCRalphabeta T cells and CD19 B cells. The transplant recipients were children given TCRalphabeta/CD19-depleted allogeneic hematopoietic cell grafts. The sample is drawn from a study of T-cell reconstitution after alpha-beta-depleted transplantation in children (dated by TCRdb to 2016 to 2017). At the level of the whole study: Using TCR repertoire profiling, the study followed T-cell immune reconstitution in a quantitative way in children after TCRalphabeta/CD19-depleted allogeneic hematopoietic cell transplantation. What the study reported, not specific to this receptor: In some patients, high TCRbeta diversity at day 60 was attributed to recipient T cells and intrathymic progenitors that had survived conditioning. About two months after transplant, the apparently early recovery of alphabetaT-cell counts reportedly depended on just several hundred clones that had expanded rapidly and came from non-depleted graft cells. Over subsequent months, a decline in hyperexpanded clone frequencies was noted, and after one year, T-cell counts and TCRbeta diversity were mostly ascribed to newly produced T cells.

To prepare the library, PCR was applied. The run used an Illumina HiSeq 2500. TCR libraries were prepared with molecular barcoding, using unique molecular identifiers to normalize TCRbeta repertoire quantification. The public sequencing data were trimmed at Q25 with fastp and processed into clonotypes with MiXCR by TCRdb, which kept only in-frame beta chains. Entries are consolidated by CDR3 protein sequence, retaining the most common genes and DNA. For this sample there are some 830,000 distinct CDR3 sequences; roughly 16% appear just once. The biggest ten clones account for about 5% of the sample. The receptor was isolated from a male patient between 5 and 17 years old who had a stem cell transplant for acute lymphoblastic leukemia, so the T cells may come from the graft donor. The sequencing used PBMCs, mostly from graft donor cells, collected 360 days after TCRalphabeta/CD19-depleted stem cell transplant.

The CDR3 is CASSQGTPLGETQYF. The DNA is TGTGCCAGCAGCCAAGGGACACCTTTAGGAGAGACCCAGTACTTC. The rearranged chain carries TRBV4-2 and TRBJ2-5; TRBD1 could be the D gene, as 5 bases match. V is cut by 1 base and J by 4 bases, and the space between the germline ends is 13 bases. Spanning cysteine to phenylalanine, the CDR3 consists of 15 amino acids. Kept here is only the CDR3 DNA, which spans 45 bases and is read in frame from base 1. The germline V gene yields LGHNA for CDR1 and YNFKEQ for CDR2.